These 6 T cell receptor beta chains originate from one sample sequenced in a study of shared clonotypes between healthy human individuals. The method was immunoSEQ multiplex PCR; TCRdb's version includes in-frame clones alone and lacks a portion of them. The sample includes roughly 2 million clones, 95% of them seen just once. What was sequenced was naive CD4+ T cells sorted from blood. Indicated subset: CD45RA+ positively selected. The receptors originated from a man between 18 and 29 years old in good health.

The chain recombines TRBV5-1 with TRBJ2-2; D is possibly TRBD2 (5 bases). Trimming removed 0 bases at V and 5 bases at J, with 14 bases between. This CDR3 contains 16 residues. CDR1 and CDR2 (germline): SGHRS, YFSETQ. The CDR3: CASSLVTGKETGELFF. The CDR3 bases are TGCGCCAGCAGCTTGGTCACGGGGAAAGAGACCGGGGAGCTGTTTTTT.

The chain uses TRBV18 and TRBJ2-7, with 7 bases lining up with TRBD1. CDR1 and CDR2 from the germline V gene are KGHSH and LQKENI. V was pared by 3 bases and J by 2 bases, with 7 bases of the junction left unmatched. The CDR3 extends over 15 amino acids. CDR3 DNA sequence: TGTGCCAGCTCACCTTCGGACAGGATTACCTACGAGCAGTACTTC. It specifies CASSPSDRITYEQYF.

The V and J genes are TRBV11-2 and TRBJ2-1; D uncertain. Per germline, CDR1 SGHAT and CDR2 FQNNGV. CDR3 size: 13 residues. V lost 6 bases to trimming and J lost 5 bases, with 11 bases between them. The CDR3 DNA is TGTGCCAGCAGGGCCGACGTCCACAATGAGCAGTTCTTC. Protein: CASRADVHNEQFF.

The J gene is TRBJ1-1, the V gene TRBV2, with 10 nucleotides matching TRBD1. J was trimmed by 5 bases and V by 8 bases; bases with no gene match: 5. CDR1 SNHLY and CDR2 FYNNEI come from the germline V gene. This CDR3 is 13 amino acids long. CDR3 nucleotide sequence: TGTGCCAGCGGGCGACAGGGGGCGACTGAAGCTTTCTTT. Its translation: CASGRQGATEAFF.

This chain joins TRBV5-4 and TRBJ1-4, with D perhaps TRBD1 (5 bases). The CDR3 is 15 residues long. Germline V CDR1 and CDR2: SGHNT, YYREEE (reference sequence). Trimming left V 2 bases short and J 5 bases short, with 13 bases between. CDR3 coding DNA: TGTGCCAGCAGCTTTGGGGGGACGGTGAATGAAAAACTGTTTTTT. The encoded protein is CASSFGGTVNEKLFF.

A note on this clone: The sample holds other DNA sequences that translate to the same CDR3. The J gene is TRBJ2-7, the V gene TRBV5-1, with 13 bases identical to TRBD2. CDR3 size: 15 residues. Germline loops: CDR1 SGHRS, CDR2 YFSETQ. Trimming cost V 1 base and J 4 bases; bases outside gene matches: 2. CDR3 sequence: CASSLRLAGGYEQYF. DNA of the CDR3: TGCGCCAGCAGCTTGCGACTAGCGGGAGGTTACGAGCAGTACTTC. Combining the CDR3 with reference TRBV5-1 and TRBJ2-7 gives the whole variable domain KAGVTQTPRYLIKTRGQQVTLSCSPISGHRSVSWYQQTPGQGLQFLFEYFSETQRNKGNFPGRFSGRQFSNSRSEMNVSTLELGDSALYLCASSLRLAGGYEQYFGPGTRLTVT.